These T cell receptor beta chains were read from a single sample in a study of T cell responses to AZD1222 COVID-19 vaccine. Profiling relied on immunoSEQ multiplex PCR, and the TCRdb table lists in-frame clones only, not all of them. The top ten hold roughly 1.7% of the sample, which has some 150,000 clones, roughly nine tenths seen once. The specimen comprised peripheral blood, sampled 28 days after the second AZD1222 dose. The receptor source for this set is an adult who received the AZD1222 COVID-19 vaccine. The CDR3 runs from the conserved cysteine through the conserved F or W. D genes are given only for firm matches. Expanded clones get a size class; other rows say once, few or many, or leave the size out.

v_gene	d_gene	abundance	j_gene	CDR3aa	CDR3nt
TRBV19	-	-	TRBJ2-3	CASSMGLQDTQYF	TGTGCCAGTAGTATGGGGTTGCAAGATACGCAGTATTTT
TRBV27	-	-	TRBJ1-4	CASSLGVGNADEKLFF	TGTGCCAGCAGTTTGGGGGTCGGTAACGCCGATGAAAAACTGTTTTTT
TRBV12-3/TRBV12-4	-	-	TRBJ2-1	CASSLRSEGEQFF	TGTGCCAGCAGTCTACGTAGCGAAGGTGAGCAGTTCTTC
TRBV3-1/TRBV3-2	TRBD2	-	TRBJ2-3	CASSQDASGRPTDTQYF	TGTGCCAGCAGCCAGGATGCTAGCGGGAGGCCCACAGATACGCAGTATTTT
TRBV3-1/TRBV3-2	TRBD2	-	TRBJ2-5	CASSPGRVETQYF	TGTGCCAGCAGCCCCGGGAGGGTTGAGACCCAGTACTTC
TRBV5-4	-	-	TRBJ1-1	CASISGEGRAFF	TGTGCCAGCATCTCGGGGGAAGGGAGAGCTTTCTTT
TRBV13	-	-	TRBJ1-5	CASSLGGQPQHF	TGTGCCAGCAGCTTGGGAGGGCAGCCCCAGCATTTT
TRBV7-2	-	-	TRBJ1-1	CASTPSGNTEAFF	TGTGCCAGCACCCCCTCGGGGAACACTGAAGCTTTCTTT
TRBV7-2	TRBD1	-	TRBJ2-2	CASSLRDRGQGGELFF	TGTGCCAGCAGCTTAAGGGACAGGGGGCAAGGCGGGGAGCTGTTTTTT
TRBV20-1	TRBD2	-	TRBJ2-1	CSASLLAANNEQFF	TGCAGTGCTAGTTTACTAGCGGCTAACAATGAGCAGTTCTTC
TRBV5-5	TRBD2	few	TRBJ2-3	CASSSGTSGSGTQYF	TGTGCCAGCAGCTCTGGGACTAGCGGGAGTGGGACGCAGTATTTT
TRBV6-5	-	-	TRBJ2-7	CASSPSDGDEQYF	TGTGCCAGCAGCCCGTCTGACGGGGACGAGCAGTACTTC
TRBV4-3	-	-	TRBJ2-2	CASSQETRENTGELFF	TGCGCCAGCAGCCAAGAAACTCGGGAGAACACCGGGGAGCTGTTTTTT
TRBV19	TRBD1	-	TRBJ1-5	CASSRQGGNQPQHF	TGTGCCAGTAGTAGACAGGGAGGCAATCAGCCCCAGCATTTT
TRBV24-1	-	-	TRBJ2-7	CATSDGGKDEQYF	TGTGCCACCAGTGATGGGGGTAAGGACGAGCAGTACTTC
TRBV9	-	-	TRBJ1-1	CASSAGMNTEAFF	TGTGCCAGCAGTGCGGGGATGAACACTGAAGCTTTCTTT
TRBV19	-	-	TRBJ1-5	CASRGRRQDEPQHF	TGTGCCAGTAGGGGAAGGAGGCAAGATGAGCCCCAGCATTTT
TRBV7-2	-	-	TRBJ2-5	CASSLVVKTQYF	TGTGCCAGCAGCTTAGTCGTGAAGACCCAGTACTTC
TRBV28	-	-	TRBJ1-5	CASSRQGNQPQHF	TGTGCCAGCTCCCGACAGGGCAATCAGCCCCAGCATTTT
TRBV28	-	-	TRBJ1-1	CASSLEGTTEAFF	TGTGCCAGCAGTTTAGAAGGGACCACTGAAGCTTTCTTT
TRBV6-2/TRBV6-3	-	-	TRBJ2-5	CASSYTLAGIQTQYF	TGTGCCAGCAGTTACACCCTAGCCGGGATCCAGACCCAGTACTTC
TRBV3-1/TRBV3-2	TRBD2	-	TRBJ2-1	CASSQIQSSGSIFDEQFF	TGTGCCAGCAGCCAAATCCAGTCTAGCGGGAGTATCTTCGATGAGCAGTTCTTC
TRBV7-2	TRBD2	-	TRBJ2-3	CASSLPTSGTDTQYF	TGTGCCAGCAGCTTACCGACTAGCGGCACAGATACGCAGTATTTT
TRBV4-3	TRBD2	-	TRBJ2-1	CASSQGTAGTSGILSNEQFF	TGCGCCAGCAGCCAAGGGACAGCCGGGACTAGCGGGATACTAAGCAATGAGCAGTTCTTC
TRBV20-1	-	-	TRBJ1-2	CSARRDYGYTF	TGCAGTGCTAGGAGGGATTATGGCTACACCTTC
TRBV30	-	-	TRBJ1-2	CAWSIGRAGGYGYTF	TGTGCCTGGAGTATTGGCAGGGCTGGTGGCTATGGCTACACCTTC
TRBV28	TRBD1	-	TRBJ1-5	CASSSGQGTDQPQHF	TGTGCCAGCAGTTCAGGACAGGGGACCGATCAGCCCCAGCATTTT
TRBV6-5	-	-	TRBJ2-3	CASSPLPGTDTQYF	TGTGCCAGCAGTCCCCTGCCTGGCACAGATACGCAGTATTTT
TRBV7-9	-	-	TRBJ1-2	CASSLDSYYGYTF	TGTGCCAGCAGCTTGGACAGCTACTATGGCTACACCTTC
TRBV28	-	-	TRBJ2-1	CASARGGASSYNEQFF	TGTGCCAGCGCCCGAGGCGGGGCAAGCTCCTACAATGAGCAGTTCTTC
TRBV15	-	-	TRBJ2-1	CATSRPSAMAEQFF	TGTGCCACCAGCAGGCCGAGTGCTATGGCTGAGCAGTTCTTC
TRBV19	TRBD1	few	TRBJ1-1	CASSWGQGGYYTEAFF	TGTGCCAGTAGTTGGGGACAGGGGGGATATTACACTGAAGCTTTCTTT
TRBV9	-	-	TRBJ1-2	CASSVPSGNGYTF	TGTGCCAGCAGCGTTCCGAGTGGGAATGGCTACACCTTC
TRBV6-5	-	once	TRBJ1-2	CASSYRGDRYTF	TGTGCCAGCAGTTACAGGGGCGATCGCTACACCTTC
TRBV19	-	-	TRBJ1-4	CASSAKIDSTGNEKLFF	TGTGCCAGTAGTGCAAAAATAGACAGTACGGGAAATGAAAAACTGTTTTTT
TRBV7-9	-	-	TRBJ2-2	CASSLSSWTGELFF	TGTGCCAGCAGCTTATCGAGTTGGACCGGGGAGCTGTTTTTT
TRBV30	TRBD1	-	TRBJ2-7	CAWSPGQGAYEQYF	TGTGCCTGGAGTCCGGGACAGGGGGCTTACGAGCAGTACTTC
TRBV12-5	-	-	TRBJ1-4	CASGLVLGRKEKLFF	TGTGCTAGTGGTTTGGTACTGGGGAGAAAGGAAAAACTGTTTTTT
TRBV12-3/TRBV12-4	-	-	TRBJ1-2	CASSFGDGRNCTF	TGTGCCAGCAGTTTCGGAGACGGCCGAAACTGCACCTTC
TRBV12-3/TRBV12-4	-	-	TRBJ2-3	CASRVSGTDTQYF	TGTGCCAGCAGGGTGAGCGGAACAGATACGCAGTATTTT
TRBV9	-	once	TRBJ2-5	CASSAGRWTEETQYF	TGTGCCAGCAGCGCGGGTCGTTGGACAGAAGAGACCCAGTACTTC
TRBV7-3	TRBD2	-	TRBJ2-5	CASSLIISNTFAGAGETQYF	TGTGCCAGCAGCTTAATAATCTCCAATACTTTCGCGGGAGCGGGAGAGACCCAGTACTTC
TRBV6-4	TRBD1	once	TRBJ1-5	CASRASGGDSQPQHF	TGTGCCAGTCGGGCTTCAGGGGGCGATTCTCAGCCCCAGCATTTT
TRBV11-2	-	once	TRBJ1-2	CASSPSVPGGYTF	TGTGCCAGCAGTCCATCTGTTCCAGGCGGCTACACCTTC
TRBV9	-	once	TRBJ2-1	CASSVAWGSYNEQFF	TGTGCCAGCAGCGTAGCTTGGGGGTCCTACAATGAGCAGTTCTTC
TRBV29-1	-	-	TRBJ2-1	CSVLDKTSYNEQFF	TGCAGCGTTTTGGACAAAACCTCCTACAATGAGCAGTTCTTC
TRBV2	TRBD2	-	TRBJ2-1	CASRKLADEQFF	TGTGCCAGCAGAAAACTAGCGGATGAGCAGTTCTTC
TRBV12-3/TRBV12-4	TRBD2	-	TRBJ2-1	CASSAGTSAEQFF	TGTGCCAGCAGCGCCGGGACTAGCGCTGAGCAGTTCTTC
TRBV4-1	-	-	TRBJ1-5	CASSQVMSGNQPQHF	TGCGCCAGCAGCCAAGTTATGTCAGGGAATCAGCCCCAGCATTTT